This is a list of T cell receptor beta chains from one sample in a study of T cells after yellow fever vaccination. TCRdb used MiXCR to reprocess the 5' RACE reads, holding one entry per CDR3 protein. The sample shows approximately 510,000 distinct CDR3 sequences, roughly a fifth of them seen only once. This specimen consisted of PBMCs, obtained around 3 weeks after the first yellow fever vaccination. Source of these receptors: a man between 18 and 29 years old who received the YFV17D yellow fever vaccine. CDR3s include the opening cysteine and the closing phenylalanine or tryptophan. D genes are given only for firm matches. Expanded clones get a size class; other rows say once, few or many, or leave the size out.

CDR3aa: CASSFAGGPSAEAFF
CDR3nt: TGTGCCAGCAGCTTTGCCGGGGGGCCTAGCGCTGAAGCTTTCTTT
d_gene: -
j_gene: TRBJ1-1
abundance: many
v_gene: TRBV7-2

CDR3aa: CSARSAGGSPLHF
CDR3nt: TGCAGTGCTAGGAGCGCTGGCGGCTCACCCCTCCACTTT
d_gene: -
j_gene: TRBJ1-6
abundance: few
v_gene: TRBV20-1

CDR3aa: CASSLPGTIIYEQYF
CDR3nt: TGTGCCAGCAGTTTGCCCGGGACGATAATCTACGAGCAGTACTTC
d_gene: -
j_gene: TRBJ2-7
abundance: -
v_gene: TRBV27

CDR3aa: CASSLGYAGEQPQHF
CDR3nt: TGTGCCAGCAGCTTAGGTTACGCCGGGGAACAGCCCCAGCATTTT
d_gene: -
j_gene: TRBJ1-5
abundance: few
v_gene: TRBV7-2

CDR3aa: CASSSSGGGSTDTQYF
CDR3nt: TGTGCCAGCAGCTCGAGCGGGGGGGGTTCCACAGATACGCAGTATTTT
d_gene: TRBD2
j_gene: TRBJ2-3
abundance: few
v_gene: TRBV7-8

CDR3aa: CAISGYLGGTYNEQFF
CDR3nt: TGTGCCATCAGTGGGTATCTAGGGGGCACCTACAATGAGCAGTTCTTC
d_gene: TRBD1
j_gene: TRBJ2-1
abundance: -
v_gene: TRBV10-3

CDR3aa: CASSYSGDSEAFF
CDR3nt: TGTGCCAGCAGTTACTCGGGGGATTCTGAAGCTTTCTTT
d_gene: -
j_gene: TRBJ1-1
abundance: -
v_gene: TRBV6-6

CDR3aa: CASSLYGGNTGELFF
CDR3nt: TGTGCCAGCAGTTTATACGGGGGGAACACCGGGGAGCTGTTTTTT
d_gene: -
j_gene: TRBJ2-2
abundance: many
v_gene: TRBV27

CDR3aa: CASSILYGTSGGTPQETQYF
CDR3nt: TGTGCCAGCAGCATACTATACGGGACTAGCGGGGGGACACCGCAAGAGACCCAGTACTTC
d_gene: TRBD2
j_gene: TRBJ2-5
abundance: -
v_gene: TRBV7-8

CDR3aa: CASSYGGGNNEQFF
CDR3nt: TGTGCCAGCAGTTACGGCGGGGGTAACAATGAGCAGTTCTTC
d_gene: TRBD2
j_gene: TRBJ2-1
abundance: -
v_gene: TRBV6-5

CDR3aa: CSVGPSSYNEQFF
CDR3nt: TGCAGCGTGGGACCAAGCTCCTACAATGAGCAGTTCTTC
d_gene: -
j_gene: TRBJ2-1
abundance: -
v_gene: TRBV29-1

CDR3aa: CASSSGPGHTEAFF
CDR3nt: TGTGCCAGCAGTTCCGGCCCCGGCCACACTGAAGCTTTCTTT
d_gene: -
j_gene: TRBJ1-1
abundance: few
v_gene: TRBV12-3/TRBV12-4

CDR3aa: CSAHQGEETQYF
CDR3nt: TGCAGTGCTCATCAGGGGGAAGAGACCCAGTACTTC
d_gene: TRBD1
j_gene: TRBJ2-5
abundance: few
v_gene: TRBV20-1

CDR3aa: CASSPAVGGRKGYTF
CDR3nt: TGTGCCAGCAGCCCAGCCGTTGGGGGGAGAAAAGGCTACACCTTC
d_gene: -
j_gene: TRBJ1-2
abundance: -
v_gene: TRBV7-3

CDR3aa: CAISDALNYEQYF
CDR3nt: TGTGCCATCAGTGATGCACTTAACTACGAGCAGTACTTC
d_gene: -
j_gene: TRBJ2-7
abundance: -
v_gene: TRBV10-3

CDR3aa: CASSYSQGIGELFF
CDR3nt: TGTGCCAGCAGTTACTCACAGGGAATCGGGGAGCTGTTTTTT
d_gene: -
j_gene: TRBJ2-2
abundance: -
v_gene: TRBV6-5

CDR3aa: CASSFDNSYEQYF
CDR3nt: TGCGCCAGCAGCTTTGACAACTCCTACGAGCAGTACTTC
d_gene: -
j_gene: TRBJ2-7
abundance: few
v_gene: TRBV5-1

CDR3aa: CASSVARTGLITGELFF
CDR3nt: TGTGCCAGCAGTGTCGCCCGGACAGGGTTGATAACCGGGGAGCTGTTTTTT
d_gene: TRBD1
j_gene: TRBJ2-2
abundance: few
v_gene: TRBV2

CDR3aa: CASSLGEISYEQYF
CDR3nt: TGCGCCAGCAGCTTGGGTGAGATCTCCTACGAGCAGTACTTC
d_gene: -
j_gene: TRBJ2-7
abundance: -
v_gene: TRBV5-1

CDR3aa: CASLTGLNTGELFF
CDR3nt: TGTGCCAGCTTAACGGGGTTGAACACCGGGGAGCTGTTTTTT
d_gene: -
j_gene: TRBJ2-2
abundance: -
v_gene: TRBV6-2/TRBV6-3

CDR3aa: CASRQGIGTNEKLFF
CDR3nt: TGTGCCAGTAGACAGGGGATTGGAACTAATGAAAAACTGTTTTTT
d_gene: TRBD1
j_gene: TRBJ1-4
abundance: -
v_gene: TRBV19

CDR3aa: CASSLEGGIGISHYGYTF
CDR3nt: TGTGCCAGCAGCTTAGAGGGGGGTATCGGGATCTCCCACTATGGCTACACCTTC
d_gene: -
j_gene: TRBJ1-2
abundance: -
v_gene: TRBV13

CDR3aa: CASSYSNSPSNEQFF
CDR3nt: TGTGCCAGCAGTTACTCGAACTCTCCGTCTAATGAGCAGTTCTTC
d_gene: -
j_gene: TRBJ2-1
abundance: few
v_gene: TRBV6-5

CDR3aa: CASSLSTGGSYNEQFF
CDR3nt: TGTGCCAGCAGTTTATCGACGGGGGGCAGCTACAATGAGCAGTTCTTC
d_gene: -
j_gene: TRBJ2-1
abundance: -
v_gene: TRBV27

CDR3aa: CASSPRTSEVETQYF
CDR3nt: TGTGCCAGCAGCCCGAGGACTAGCGAGGTTGAGACCCAGTACTTC
d_gene: TRBD2
j_gene: TRBJ2-5
abundance: -
v_gene: TRBV7-9

CDR3aa: CASSPPDQRETQYF
CDR3nt: TGTGCCAGCTCACCACCGGACCAGCGGGAGACCCAGTACTTC
d_gene: -
j_gene: TRBJ2-5
abundance: few
v_gene: TRBV18

CDR3aa: CASSLSSGGSEQYF
CDR3nt: TGTGCCAGCAGTTTGTCGTCGGGGGGTAGCGAGCAGTACTTC
d_gene: TRBD2
j_gene: TRBJ2-7
abundance: -
v_gene: TRBV12-3/TRBV12-4

CDR3aa: CASSPLAGEGADTQYF
CDR3nt: TGCGCCAGCAGCCCCCTTGCGGGGGAGGGCGCAGATACGCAGTATTTT
d_gene: TRBD2
j_gene: TRBJ2-3
abundance: -
v_gene: TRBV4-1

CDR3aa: CASSYSYNEKLFF
CDR3nt: TGTGCCAGCAGTTACTCCTACAATGAAAAACTGTTTTTT
d_gene: -
j_gene: TRBJ1-4
abundance: few
v_gene: TRBV6-5

CDR3aa: CSAQAESGEVAFF
CDR3nt: TGCAGTGCGCAAGCCGAATCCGGGGAGGTAGCTTTCTTT
d_gene: -
j_gene: TRBJ1-1
abundance: -
v_gene: TRBV20-1

CDR3aa: CASSLMTGGNTEAFF
CDR3nt: TGTGCCAGCAGCTTGATGACAGGGGGGAACACTGAAGCTTTCTTT
d_gene: TRBD1
j_gene: TRBJ1-1
abundance: -
v_gene: TRBV7-2

CDR3aa: CASSQDPGGSYNEQFF
CDR3nt: TGCGCCAGCAGCCAAGATCCTGGCGGATCATACAATGAGCAGTTCTTC
d_gene: -
j_gene: TRBJ2-1
abundance: few
v_gene: TRBV4-1

CDR3aa: CASSLQAGPYGYTF
CDR3nt: TGTGCCAGCAGCCTACAGGCAGGACCCTATGGCTACACCTTC
d_gene: -
j_gene: TRBJ1-2
abundance: -
v_gene: TRBV14

CDR3aa: CASSFLYQETQYF
CDR3nt: TGTGCCAGCAGTTTTTTGTACCAAGAGACCCAGTACTTC
d_gene: -
j_gene: TRBJ2-5
abundance: few
v_gene: TRBV6-5

CDR3aa: CSARVFGNQPQHF
CDR3nt: TGCAGTGCTAGAGTCTTCGGGAATCAGCCCCAGCATTTT
d_gene: -
j_gene: TRBJ1-5
abundance: few
v_gene: TRBV20-1

CDR3aa: CASSSWGAGENNEQFF
CDR3nt: TGTGCCAGCAGCTCTTGGGGAGCAGGGGAAAACAATGAGCAGTTCTTC
d_gene: -
j_gene: TRBJ2-1
abundance: -
v_gene: TRBV6-1

CDR3aa: CASSVAGSEETQYF
CDR3nt: TGTGCCAGCAGCGTAGCGGGGAGTGAGGAGACCCAGTACTTC
d_gene: -
j_gene: TRBJ2-5
abundance: few
v_gene: TRBV9

CDR3aa: CASSSSDRGPSGYTF
CDR3nt: TGTGCCAGCAGCTCCAGCGACAGGGGGCCTAGTGGCTACACCTTC
d_gene: TRBD1
j_gene: TRBJ1-2
abundance: few
v_gene: TRBV7-9

CDR3aa: CSRAGTSGADTQYF
CDR3nt: TGCAGTCGAGCCGGGACTAGCGGGGCAGATACGCAGTATTTT
d_gene: TRBD2
j_gene: TRBJ2-3
abundance: -
v_gene: TRBV20-1

CDR3aa: CASSFFGGNQETQYF
CDR3nt: TGTGCCAGCAGCTTCTTCGGGGGAAACCAAGAGACCCAGTACTTC
d_gene: -
j_gene: TRBJ2-5
abundance: few
v_gene: TRBV7-8

CDR3aa: CASLLGFSGANVLTF
CDR3nt: TGTGCCAGCTTGCTGGGTTTCAGTGGGGCCAACGTCCTGACTTTC
d_gene: -
j_gene: TRBJ2-6
abundance: few
v_gene: TRBV5-6

CDR3aa: CSVYGGMGYTF
CDR3nt: TGCAGCGTTTACGGGGGTATGGGCTACACCTTC
d_gene: -
j_gene: TRBJ1-2
abundance: few
v_gene: TRBV29-1

CDR3aa: CASSQAAAGLRETQYF
CDR3nt: TGCGCCAGCAGCCAAGCTGCGGCAGGGCTCAGGGAGACCCAGTACTTC
d_gene: -
j_gene: TRBJ2-5
abundance: -
v_gene: TRBV4-1

CDR3aa: CASSLDPPGLAGYYEQYF
CDR3nt: TGTGCCAGCAGCTTGGACCCTCCGGGACTAGCGGGGTACTACGAGCAGTACTTC
d_gene: TRBD2
j_gene: TRBJ2-7
abundance: few
v_gene: TRBV5-6

CDR3aa: CASSLVGANEKLFF
CDR3nt: TGTGCCAGCAGCTTAGTTGGGGCGAATGAAAAACTGTTTTTT
d_gene: -
j_gene: TRBJ1-4
abundance: many
v_gene: TRBV7-2

CDR3aa: CSAQMGQSSYNSPLHF
CDR3nt: TGCAGTGCTCAAATGGGGCAGAGCTCCTATAATTCACCCCTCCACTTT
d_gene: -
j_gene: TRBJ1-6
abundance: few
v_gene: TRBV20-1